This TCR beta chain was sequenced during a study of CD8 T cells in ankylosing spondylitis. Overall study results and limits: A subset of motif variants has previously been described in the synovial fluid and blood of reactive arthritis. The authors reported significant enrichment of disease-linked clones in matched ankylosing spondylitis synovial fluid. CD8+ by phenotype, disease-linked clones were relatively rare in peripheral blood. About 8 highly homologous variants made up a TCR beta motif, and this motif appeared characteristic of ankylosing spondylitis blood.

The CDR3 runs to 12 residues. Germline CDR1 is MNHNY and CDR2 is SVGAGI (reference sequence). Trimming removed 7 bases from V and 10 bases from J, with 11 bases in between. Notes on this clonotype: Its antigen remains unidentified. This CDR3 is missing its conserved last phenylalanine or tryptophan, likely due to a read error.

Construction of TCR beta libraries was performed using quantitative 5'-RACE with molecular barcodes. TCRdb used MiXCR to reprocess the 5' RACE reads, holding one entry per CDR3 protein. This sample has about 540,000 distinct CDR3 sequences, with 9.5% to 15% found just once. The sample consisted of blood, either unsorted or a sorted T cell fraction (not recorded which). V is TRBV6-6 and J is TRBJ1-6; perhaps TRBD1 as D (6 bases). The clonotype originates from a male donor with ankylosing spondylitis. The CDR3 coding sequence is TGTGCCAGCAAACAGGGAAGCTCACCCCTCCACCTT. This sequence encodes CASKQGSSPLHL.